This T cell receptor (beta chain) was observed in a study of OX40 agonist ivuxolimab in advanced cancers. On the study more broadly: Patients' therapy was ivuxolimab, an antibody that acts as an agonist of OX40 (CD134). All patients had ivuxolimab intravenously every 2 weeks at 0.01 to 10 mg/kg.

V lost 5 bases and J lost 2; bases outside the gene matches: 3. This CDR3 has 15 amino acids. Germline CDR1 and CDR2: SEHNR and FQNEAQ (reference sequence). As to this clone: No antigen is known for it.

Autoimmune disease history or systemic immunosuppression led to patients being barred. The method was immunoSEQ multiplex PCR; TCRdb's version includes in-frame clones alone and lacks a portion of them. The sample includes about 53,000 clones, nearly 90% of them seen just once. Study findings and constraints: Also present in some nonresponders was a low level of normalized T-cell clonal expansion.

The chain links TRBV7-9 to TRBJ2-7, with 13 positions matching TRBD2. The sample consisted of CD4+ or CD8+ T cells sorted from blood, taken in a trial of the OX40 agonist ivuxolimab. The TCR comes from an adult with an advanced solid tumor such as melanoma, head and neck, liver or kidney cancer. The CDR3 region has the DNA TGTGCCAGCAGCAAGGGACTAGCGGGGCCCTACGAGCAGTACTTC. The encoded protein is CASSKGLAGPYEQYF.